This T cell receptor (beta chain) was documented in a study of OX40 agonist ivuxolimab in advanced cancers. Across the whole study: Cancers in dose escalation were hepatocellular, melanoma, renal cell and head and neck. Participants could have had prior anti-PD-1, anti-PD-L1 or anti-CTLA-4 therapy, and more than 35% had some.

People who had autoimmune disease history or systemic immunosuppression were excluded. Profiled with immunoSEQ multiplex PCR; TCRdb holds only in-frame clones, not every one. The profile covers roughly 66,000 clones, with approximately 90% appearing a single time and approximately 1.4% taken by the ten largest. Trimming cost V 5 bases and J 10 bases, with 11 bases left between them. There are 11 residues in the CDR3. Germline CDR1 and CDR2: SEHNR and FQNEAQ (reference sequence). This sequence was found in an adult with an advanced solid tumor such as melanoma, head and neck, liver or kidney cancer. The chain employs TRBV7-9 and TRBJ2-5; D remains ambiguous. Sample: CD4+ or CD8+ T cells sorted from blood, taken in a trial of the OX40 agonist ivuxolimab. This CDR3 is CASSPDVSQYF. In nucleotides, the CDR3 is TGTGCCAGCAGCCCGGACGTCAGCCAGTACTTC. Full variable domain (rest looked up from reference TRBV7-9 and TRBJ2-5): DTGVSQNPRHKITKRGQNVTFRCDPISEHNRLYWYRQTLGQGPEFLTYFQNEAQLEKSRLLSDRFSAERPKGSFSTLEIQRTEQGDSAMYLCASSPDVSQYFGPGTRLLVL.